This TCR beta chain comes out of a study of beta chain features in type 1 diabetes. What was sequenced were expressed TCRB transcripts, since all of the isolated RNA had been reverse transcribed. Assay used: immunoSEQ multiplex PCR; TCRdb lists only in-frame clones, some missing. The sample has roughly 150,000 clones; about 8.1% are singletons. The receptor comes from a man younger than 35 in good health. The source material was central memory CD4+ T cells from blood.

The CDR3 protein is CASSQAPGAPKGYTF. The CDR3 nucleotides read TGTGCCAGCTCACAAGCCCCAGGGGCCCCTAAGGGCTACACCTTC. The chain combines TRBV18 with TRBJ1-2; D perhaps matches TRBD1 (6 bases). Germline V gene lookup returns CDR1 KGHSH and CDR2 LQKENI. The CDR3 totals 15 residues. Deletions cut 4 bases from V and 8 bases from J, with 20 bases between.